These T cell receptor beta chains were read from a single sample in a study of CD8 T cells in ankylosing spondylitis. TCRdb used MiXCR to reprocess the 5' RACE reads, holding one entry per CDR3 protein. This table holds 250,000 to 300,000 distinct CDR3 sequences, around 19% found once. The sequenced sample consisted of blood, either unsorted or a sorted T cell fraction (not recorded which). These receptors all come from a male donor with ankylosing spondylitis or in good health (not recorded which). The CDR3 runs from the conserved cysteine through the conserved F or W.

TRBV6-1 CASTEGLASPDTQYF
TRBV7-9 CASSPGDGANYGYTF
TRBV6-2/TRBV6-3 CASSDTLSGANVLTF
TRBV20-1 CSAAGTTQETQYF
TRBV20-1 CSAITPGQGIRGYTF
TRBV6-1 CASTLRGQGNDIQYF
TRBV24-1 CATSDGARGYTEAFF
TRBV12-3/TRBV12-4 CASRPLVAPPGTEAFF
TRBV11-2 CASGTGNNQPQHF
TRBV7-9 CASSLRGDTESFF
TRBV9 CASSLSTRNRKEETQYF
TRBV10-3 CAIRKRGLTAENTGELFF
TRBV12-3/TRBV12-4 CASSQTVGYGYTF
TRBV27 CASSLSWGAGELFF
TRBV3-1 CASSQYRDRGADTQYF
TRBV12-3/TRBV12-4 CASSLGTNQPQHF
TRBV29-1 CSVDEIWGLSYNEQFF
TRBV6-5 CASSYSKSTRNYGYTF
TRBV7-3 CASSLIGSGGQFF
TRBV9 CASSVDRMNTGELFF
TRBV5-1 CASSPGDRANQPQHF
TRBV20-1 CSASRLVDTQYF
TRBV20-1 CSARDSGTGDYNEQFF
TRBV5-1 CASSNGQIATNEKLFF
TRBV12-3/TRBV12-4 CASSLRQNTGELFF
TRBV28 CASSPRTLQPQHF
TRBV5-1 CASREGTSYGYTF
TRBV28 CASSKGQGVGNQPQHF
TRBV28 CASRGDVLAGIYNEQFF
TRBV6-1 CADVGGYGNTIYF
TRBV29-1 CSVGTSGSSTDTQYF
TRBV28 CASRTGDVAGELFF
TRBV20-1 CSAKGSGIPNEKLFF
TRBV6-1 CASSELAGGPWDTQYF
TRBV21-1 CASSKGNRARETQYF
TRBV5-1 CASSLEGGSRFSTDTQYF
TRBV2 CASNFRAVEETQYF
TRBV28 CASSLHGQGAGGYTF
TRBV29-1 CSVDPSGSGNEQFF
TRBV20-1 CSARVQLYNEQFF
TRBV6-5 CASSYTGPGTDTQYF
TRBV5-1 CASSSGQGLTEAFF
TRBV27 CASSLSATGETEAFF
TRBV7-9 CASSDRAMSPLHF
TRBV27 CASSLRGRGNQPQHF
TRBV5-6 CASSWWGGNEQFF
TRBV20-1 CSAVSGGTGGELFF
TRBV28 CASSHLVGQPQHF
TRBV5-1 CASSPQAGGRTGELFF
TRBV29-1 CSVVEDLETQYF
TRBV28 CASSFAGASTDTQYF
TRBV3-1 CASSRDRANGGEAFF
TRBV6-1 CASQRRGIDTQYF
TRBV7-9 CASSQRSNEKLFF
TRBV20-1 CSASSQVAADTQYF
TRBV18 CASSPVGQGSSSTGDTQYF
TRBV12-3/TRBV12-4 CASSFLAGGTDTQYF
TRBV10-3 CAISRGGNRGVQGYTF
TRBV4-2 CASSPGDLNEKLFF
TRBV5-6 CASSSSGILTTGELFF